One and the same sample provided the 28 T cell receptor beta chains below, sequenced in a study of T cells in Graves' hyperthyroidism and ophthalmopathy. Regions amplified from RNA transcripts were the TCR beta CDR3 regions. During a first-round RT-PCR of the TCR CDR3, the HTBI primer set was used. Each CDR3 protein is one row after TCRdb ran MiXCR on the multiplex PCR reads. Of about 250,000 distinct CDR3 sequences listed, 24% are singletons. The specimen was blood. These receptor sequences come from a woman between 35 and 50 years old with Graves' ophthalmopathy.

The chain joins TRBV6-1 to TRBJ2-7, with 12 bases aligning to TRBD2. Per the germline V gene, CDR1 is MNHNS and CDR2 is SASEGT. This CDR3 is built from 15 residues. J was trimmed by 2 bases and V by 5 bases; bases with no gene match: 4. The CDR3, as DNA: TGTGCCAGCAGTCCTTCTAGCGGGAGGGCCTACGAGCAGTACTTC. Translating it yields CASSPSSGRAYEQYF.

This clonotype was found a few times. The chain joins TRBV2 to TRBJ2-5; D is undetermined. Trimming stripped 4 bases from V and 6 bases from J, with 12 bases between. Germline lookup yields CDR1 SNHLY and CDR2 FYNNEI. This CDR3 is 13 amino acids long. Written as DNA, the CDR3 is TGTGCCAGCAGTGTAGGCGATTCCAAGACCCAGTACTTC. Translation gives CASSVGDSKTQYF. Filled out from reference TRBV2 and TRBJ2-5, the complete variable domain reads EPEVTQTPSHQVTQMGQEVILRCVPISNHLYFYWYRQILGQKVEFLVSFYNNEISEKSEIFDDQFSVERPDGSNFTLKIRSTKLEDSAMYFCASSVGDSKTQYFGPGTRLLVL.

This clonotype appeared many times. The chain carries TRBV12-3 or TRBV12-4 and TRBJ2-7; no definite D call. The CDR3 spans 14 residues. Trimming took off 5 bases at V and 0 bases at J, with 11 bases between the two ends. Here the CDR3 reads CASSPVLSSYEQYF. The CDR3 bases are TGTGCCAGCAGTCCCGTGCTCAGCTCCTACGAGCAGTACTTC.

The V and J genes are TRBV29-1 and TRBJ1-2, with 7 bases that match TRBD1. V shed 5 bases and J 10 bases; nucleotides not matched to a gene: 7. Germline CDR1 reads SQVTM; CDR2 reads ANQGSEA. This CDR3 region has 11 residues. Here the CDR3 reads CSVIQGNDYTF. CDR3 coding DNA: TGCAGCGTTATACAGGGGAATGACTACACCTTC.

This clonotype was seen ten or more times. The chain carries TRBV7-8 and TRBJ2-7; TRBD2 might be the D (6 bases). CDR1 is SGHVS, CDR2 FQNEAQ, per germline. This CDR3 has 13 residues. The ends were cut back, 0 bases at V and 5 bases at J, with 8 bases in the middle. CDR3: CASSLAWGDEQYF. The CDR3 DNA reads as TGTGCCAGCAGCTTAGCATGGGGGGACGAGCAGTACTTC.

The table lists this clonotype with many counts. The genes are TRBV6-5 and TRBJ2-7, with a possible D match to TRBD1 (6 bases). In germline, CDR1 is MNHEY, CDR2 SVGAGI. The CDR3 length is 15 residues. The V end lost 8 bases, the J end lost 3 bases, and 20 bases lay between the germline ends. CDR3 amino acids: CASLNREQGVYEQYF. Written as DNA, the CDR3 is TGTGCCAGCCTGAATCGGGAACAGGGTGTCTACGAGCAGTACTTC.

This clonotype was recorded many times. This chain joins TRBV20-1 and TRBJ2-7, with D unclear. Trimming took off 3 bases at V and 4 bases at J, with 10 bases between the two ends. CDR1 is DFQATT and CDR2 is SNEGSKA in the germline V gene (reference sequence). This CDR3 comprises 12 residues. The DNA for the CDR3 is TGCAGTGCTAGGTCGTTGGCTTACGAGCAGTACTTC. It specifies CSARSLAYEQYF.

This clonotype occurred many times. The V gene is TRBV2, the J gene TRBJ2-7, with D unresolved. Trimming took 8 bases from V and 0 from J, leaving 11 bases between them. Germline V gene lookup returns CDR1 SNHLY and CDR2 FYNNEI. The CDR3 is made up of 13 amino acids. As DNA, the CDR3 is TGTGCCAGCGGTACCTTCGGCTCCTACGAGCAGTACTTC. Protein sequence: CASGTFGSYEQYF.

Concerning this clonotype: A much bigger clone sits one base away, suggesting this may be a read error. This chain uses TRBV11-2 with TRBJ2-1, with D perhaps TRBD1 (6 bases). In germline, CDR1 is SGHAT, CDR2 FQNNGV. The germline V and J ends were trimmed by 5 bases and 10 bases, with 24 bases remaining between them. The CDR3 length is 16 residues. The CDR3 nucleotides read TGTGCCAGCAGCCCACGAGGACGGGACAACTCCTACGAGCAGTTCTTC. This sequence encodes CASSPRGRDNSYEQFF. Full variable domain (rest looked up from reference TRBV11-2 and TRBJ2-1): EAGVAQSPRYKIIEKRQSVAFWCNPISGHATLYWYQQILGQGPKLLIQFQNNGVVDDSQLPKDRFSAERLKGVDSTLKIQPAKLEDSAVYLCASSPRGRDNSYEQFFGPGTRLTVL.

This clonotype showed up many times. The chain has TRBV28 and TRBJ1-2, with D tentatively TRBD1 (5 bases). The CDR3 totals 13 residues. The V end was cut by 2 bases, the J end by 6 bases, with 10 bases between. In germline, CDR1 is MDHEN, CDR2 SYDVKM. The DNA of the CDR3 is TGTGCCAGCAGTTTAGCAGGGATCGATGGCTACACCTTC. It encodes CASSLAGIDGYTF.

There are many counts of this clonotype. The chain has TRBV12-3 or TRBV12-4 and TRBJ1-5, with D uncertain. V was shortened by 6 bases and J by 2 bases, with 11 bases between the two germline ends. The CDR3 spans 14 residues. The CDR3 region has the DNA TGTGCCAGCAGCCTTGACATCGGCAATCAGCCCCAGCATTTT. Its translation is CASSLDIGNQPQHF.

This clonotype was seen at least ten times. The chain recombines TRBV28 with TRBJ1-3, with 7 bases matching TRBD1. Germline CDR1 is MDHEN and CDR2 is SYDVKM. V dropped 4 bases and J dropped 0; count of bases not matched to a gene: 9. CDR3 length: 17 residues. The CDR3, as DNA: TGTGCCAGCAGTTCCTCCAGGGGGGAAGGCTCTGGAAACACCATATATTTT. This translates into CASSSSRGEGSGNTIYF.

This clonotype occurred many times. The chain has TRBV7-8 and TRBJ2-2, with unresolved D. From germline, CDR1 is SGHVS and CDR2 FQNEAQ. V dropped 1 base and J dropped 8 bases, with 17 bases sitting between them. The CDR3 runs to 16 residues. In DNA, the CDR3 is TGTGCCAGCAGCTTAGTCTCCCGGGTCCAAGGGGGGGAGCTGTTTTTT. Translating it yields CASSLVSRVQGGELFF.

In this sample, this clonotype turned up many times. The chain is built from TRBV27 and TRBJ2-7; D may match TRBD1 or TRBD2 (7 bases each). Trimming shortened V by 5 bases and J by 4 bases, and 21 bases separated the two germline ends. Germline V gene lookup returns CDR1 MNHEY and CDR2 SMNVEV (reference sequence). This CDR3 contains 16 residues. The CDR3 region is CASSPGGGPPLYEQYF. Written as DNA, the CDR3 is TGTGCCAGCAGTCCAGGGGGGGGACCTCCATTGTACGAGCAGTACTTC.

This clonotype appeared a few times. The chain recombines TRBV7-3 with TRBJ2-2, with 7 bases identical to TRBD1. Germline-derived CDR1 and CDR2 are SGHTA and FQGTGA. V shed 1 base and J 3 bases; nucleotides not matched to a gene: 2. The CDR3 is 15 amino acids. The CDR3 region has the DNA TGTGCCAGCAGCTTAAGAGACAGGGACACCGGGGAGCTGTTTTTT. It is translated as CASSLRDRDTGELFF.

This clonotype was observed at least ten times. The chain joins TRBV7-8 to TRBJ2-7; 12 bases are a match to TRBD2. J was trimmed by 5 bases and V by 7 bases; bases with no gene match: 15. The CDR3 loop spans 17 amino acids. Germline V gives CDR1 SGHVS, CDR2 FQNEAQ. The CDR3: CASKRGLAGGPGDEQYF. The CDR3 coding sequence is TGTGCCAGCAAACGAGGGCTAGCGGGAGGGCCCGGGGACGAGCAGTACTTC.

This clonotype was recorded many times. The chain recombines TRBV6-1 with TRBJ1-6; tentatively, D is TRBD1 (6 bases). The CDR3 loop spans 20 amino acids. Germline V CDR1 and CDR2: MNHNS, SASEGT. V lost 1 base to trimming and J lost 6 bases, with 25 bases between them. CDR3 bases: TGTGCCAGCAGTGAAGAAACAGGGTACAACATTGTAACGGCTAATTCACCCCTCCACTTT. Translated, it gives CASSEETGYNIVTANSPLHF.

The chain's CDR3 is CASSLTGSDNSPLHF. As DNA, the CDR3 is TGCGCCAGCAGCCTGACAGGCTCGGATAATTCACCCCTCCACTTT. This rearrangement joins TRBV5-1 to TRBJ1-6, with TRBD1 as a possible D gene (6 bases). Germline V gene data show CDR1 as SGHRS and CDR2 as YFSETQ. V lost 4 bases, J lost 5 bases, and 13 bases lay in between. There are 15 residues in the CDR3.

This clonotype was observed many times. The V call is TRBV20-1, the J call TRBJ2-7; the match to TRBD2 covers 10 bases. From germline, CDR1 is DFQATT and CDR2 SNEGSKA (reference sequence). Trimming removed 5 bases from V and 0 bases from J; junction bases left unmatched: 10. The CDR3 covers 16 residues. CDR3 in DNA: TGCAGTGCTGAACGCACCCTAGCGGGAGTCTCCTACGAGCAGTACTTC. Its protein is CSAERTLAGVSYEQYF.

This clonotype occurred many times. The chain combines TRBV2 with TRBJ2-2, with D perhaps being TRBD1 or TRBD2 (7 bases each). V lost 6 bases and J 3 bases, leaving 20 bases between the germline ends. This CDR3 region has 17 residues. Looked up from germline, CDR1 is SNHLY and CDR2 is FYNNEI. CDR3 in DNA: TGTGCCAGCAGGGCAGGGGGGTTAGCGGGCGACACCGGGGAGCTGTTTTTT. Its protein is CASRAGGLAGDTGELFF.

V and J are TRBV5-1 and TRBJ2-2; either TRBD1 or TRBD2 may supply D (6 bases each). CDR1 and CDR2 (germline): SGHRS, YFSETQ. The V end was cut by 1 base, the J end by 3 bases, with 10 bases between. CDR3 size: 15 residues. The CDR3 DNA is TGCGCCAGCAGCTTGAAGGGGGGCGACACCGGGGAGCTGTTTTTT. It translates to CASSLKGGDTGELFF.

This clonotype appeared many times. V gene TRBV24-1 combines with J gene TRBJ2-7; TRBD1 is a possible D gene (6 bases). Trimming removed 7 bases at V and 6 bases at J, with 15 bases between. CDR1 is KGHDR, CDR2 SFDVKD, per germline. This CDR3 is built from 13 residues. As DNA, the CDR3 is TGTGCCACCAGCGCCAGGGGTAGGGTCGAGCAGTACTTC. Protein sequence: CATSARGRVEQYF.

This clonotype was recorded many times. CDR3 amino acids: CASSLDKGVNIQYF. CDR3 DNA: TGTGCCAGCAGCTTAGATAAGGGTGTGAACATTCAGTACTTC. The rearrangement uses TRBV7-2 and TRBJ2-4; D is unclear. Looked up from germline, CDR1 is SGHTA and CDR2 is FQGNSA. Trimming pared 1 base from V and 7 bases from J, leaving 11 bases between. This CDR3 spans 14 amino acids.

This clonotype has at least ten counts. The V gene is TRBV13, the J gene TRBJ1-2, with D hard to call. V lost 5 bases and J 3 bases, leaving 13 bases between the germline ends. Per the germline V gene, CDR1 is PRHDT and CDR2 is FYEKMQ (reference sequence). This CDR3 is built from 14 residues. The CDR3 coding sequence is TGTGCCAGCAGCGCCTCCTTTCCCGACTATGGCTACACCTTC. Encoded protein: CASSASFPDYGYTF.

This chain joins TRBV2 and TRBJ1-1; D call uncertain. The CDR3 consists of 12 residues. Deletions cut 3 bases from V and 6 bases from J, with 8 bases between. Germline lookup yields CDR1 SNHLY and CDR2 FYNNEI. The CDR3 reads CASSDGDPEAFF. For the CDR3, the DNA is TGTGCCAGCAGTGATGGGGATCCTGAAGCTTTCTTT.

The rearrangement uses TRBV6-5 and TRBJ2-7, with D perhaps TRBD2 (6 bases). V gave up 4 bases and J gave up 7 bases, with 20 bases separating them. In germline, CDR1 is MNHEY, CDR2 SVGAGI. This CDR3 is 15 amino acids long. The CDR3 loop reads CASSSGSTLAGEQYF. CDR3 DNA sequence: TGTGCCAGCAGTTCCGGTTCGACCTTGGCGGGGGAGCAGTACTTC.

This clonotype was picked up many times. In DNA, the CDR3 is TGTGCCAGCTCACGGGACCGGACCTCTGGAAACACCATATATTTT. The encoded protein is CASSRDRTSGNTIYF. The rearrangement links TRBV18 to TRBJ1-3; tentative D call: TRBD1 (5 bases). The CDR3 runs to 15 residues. CDR1 KGHSH and CDR2 LQKENI come from the germline V gene. V was clipped by 4 bases and J by 0 bases, with 10 bases between them.

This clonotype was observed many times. Written as DNA, the CDR3 is TGTGCCAGCAGTCCCGGGGGGATTAACACCGGGGAGCTGTTTTTT. Its translation is CASSPGGINTGELFF. The chain recombines TRBV28 with TRBJ2-2; 7 positions match TRBD2. The CDR3 length is 15 residues. Germline CDR1 is MDHEN and CDR2 is SYDVKM. The V segment lost 5 bases and the J segment 2 bases; nucleotides outside the gene matches: 5.